One T cell receptor (beta chain) is described in this entry. What this receptor recognizes is not known. No much larger clonotype is one base removed from it; base qualities were not supplied. From cysteine to phenylalanine, the CDR3 is 15 amino acids long. The kept DNA is CDR3 alone, 45 bases in frame from the first base. The trim is 2 bases for V and 4 bases for J, with a gap of 14 bases between the germline ends. CDR1 and CDR2 were assigned from the germline V gene (reference sequence) as LNHDA and SQIVND. This sample was taken from a study of blood T cell repertoires in COVID-19 (dated by TCRdb to about 2020). At the level of the whole study: Collaborator samples came from the United States, Italy and Spain and covered acute and convalescent phases of COVID-19. The prospective study material was composed of cDNA or gDNA derived from T cells, B-cell-depleted T cells, or PBMCs. The dataset comprised deeply sampled blood TCRbeta repertoires from subjects exposed to, actively infected with, or recovered from COVID-19. A freely available public database, intended as a resource for researchers studying the immune response to SARS-CoV-2, is where the repertoires were released. Samples were obtained from the ongoing ImmuneRACE study (first 160 participants) and from some 1,200 subjects provided by 6 global collaborators. The sample metadata nearly always contained a de-identified subject ID, COVID-19 status, age in years and sex. Where HLA class I and class II types were available, the types were taken from metadata supplied by the sample provider, not from assay-based typing.

Another Seattle source contributed samples from volunteer blood donors who had recovered from COVID-19. Whole blood was collected in K2EDTA tubes by collaborating institutions according to the institutions' own protocols. Collaborator samples were shipped for TCRbeta analysis as frozen whole blood, isolated PBMCs, or DNA extracted from either sample type. The immunoSEQ Assay, a bias-controlled multiplex PCR, was used to amplify TCRbeta CDR3 regions from genomic DNA. The authors' analysis ran thus. Within the assay, amplification of reference gene primers was used to estimate how many nucleated cells each sample contained. To quantify the absolute abundance of each unique TCRbeta CDR3 rearrangement, sequence reads were collapsed and filtered. For each sample, productive Simpson clonality was calculated as the square root of Simpson's diversity index across productive rearrangements. Drawn from immuneACCESS, this table holds only the in-frame rearrangements with V and J called that TCRdb kept. Clones are partly lost; checked studies trace under half to an unresolved V gene and leave the rest unexplained. The DNA gave D and trimming, while V, J and clone size come from that table. The sample has almost 250,000 clones on record, 86% of them singletons. The biggest ten clones account for around 1.5% of the sample.

Results the study describes overall, beyond this receptor: The amount of clinical and demographic metadata varied by source and participant and was provided uncurated.

The sample comprised peripheral blood. The TCR was taken from a woman aged 60-70 years who had recovered from COVID-19. The rearrangement combines TRBV19 with TRBJ1-1; possibly the D gene is TRBD1, per 6 matching bases. The CDR3 is CASSIFGGRGTEAFF. In nucleotide form, the sequence is TGTGCCAGTAGTATATTTGGGGGCCGAGGCACTGAAGCTTTCTTT.